The rows below give T cell receptor beta chains drawn from one sample of a study of T cells in Graves' hyperthyroidism and ophthalmopathy. TCRdb fed the multiplex PCR reads into MiXCR, producing one record per CDR3 protein. The data contain about 400,000 distinct CDR3 sequences, about 15% of them seen just once; the ten biggest clones take up approximately 29%. Sequencing was done on a sample of blood. The origin of the receptors is a woman between 25 and 40 years old with Graves' hyperthyroidism. Both conserved end residues are part of each CDR3. A D gene is named only where the DNA matches it firmly. Expanded clones get a size class; other rows say once, few or many, or leave the size out.

>TRBV29-1|.|few|TRBJ2-2
TGCAGCGTTCGGCTAGTCAACACCGGGGAGCTGTTTTTT
CSVRLVNTGELFF
>TRBV7-2|.|few|TRBJ2-2
TGTGCCAGCAGCAGAACAGGGAGCTTGGGGGAGCTGTTTTTT
CASSRTGSLGELFF
>TRBV5-1|.|.|TRBJ2-2
TGCGCCAGCAGCTTGGGATCCCACATCACCGGGGAGCTGTTTTTT
CASSLGSHITGELFF
>TRBV29-1|TRBD2|.|TRBJ2-7
TGCAGCGTCGCGGTACTAGCGGGCCCCTACGAGCAGTACTTC
CSVAVLAGPYEQYF
>TRBV6-1|TRBD2|.|TRBJ2-7
TGTGCCAGCAGCCAGGGAGCGGGAGGCGAGGCCTACGAGCAGTACTTC
CASSQGAGGEAYEQYF
>TRBV16|.|.|TRBJ2-1
TGTGCCAGCAGCCAATCGGTCACCCACCCCCCAAATGAGCAGTTCTTC
CASSQSVTHPPNEQFF
>TRBV27|.|many|TRBJ2-3
TGTGCCAGCAGCCCCTATAGCGGACGCACAGATACGCAGTATTTT
CASSPYSGRTDTQYF
>TRBV29-1|.|many|TRBJ1-5
TGCAGCGTTGTTGACCCGGGGGAGCCCCAGCATTTT
CSVVDPGEPQHF
>TRBV2|.|many|TRBJ2-5
TGTGCCAGCAAGAGTGCGGGCGTGAAGACCCAGTACTTC
CASKSAGVKTQYF
>TRBV7-6|TRBD2|many|TRBJ2-7
TGTGCCAGCAGCTCGGAAACTAGCGGGAGGGCCCACGAGCAGTACTTC
CASSSETSGRAHEQYF
>TRBV12-3/TRBV12-4|.|many|TRBJ1-4
TGTGCCAGCAGAACAGGAGAAATTAATGAAAAACTGTTTTTT
CASRTGEINEKLFF
>TRBV7-3|.|.|TRBJ1-2
TGTGCCAGCAGCTTACAGCGGCCAGGAAAAAACTATGGCTACACCTTC
CASSLQRPGKNYGYTF
>TRBV20-1|.|many|TRBJ2-1
TGCAGTGCGGTACTAGCCTTCAGTTTGGACAATGAGCAGTTCTTC
CSAVLAFSLDNEQFF
>TRBV2|TRBD2|many|TRBJ2-1
TGTGCCAGCAGTGAATGGGGACTAGCGGGAGTCAATGAGCAGTTCTTC
CASSEWGLAGVNEQFF
>TRBV4-1|TRBD1|few|TRBJ2-7
TGCGCCAGCAGCCAAGACCCCGGGACAGGGGGAATCTACGAGCAGTACTTC
CASSQDPGTGGIYEQYF
>TRBV12-3/TRBV12-4|.|many|TRBJ2-3
TGTGCCAGCAGTAAGGACGGGAGTGGGGGGACAGATACGCAGTATTTT
CASSKDGSGGTDTQYF
>TRBV24-1|TRBD2|.|TRBJ2-5
TGTGCCACCAGTGATTTGCAGGGCTACGGGGGGGGCCAAGAGACCCAGTACTTC
CATSDLQGYGGGQETQYF
>TRBV30|TRBD1|many|TRBJ1-2
TGTGCCTGGAGTGACAGGGGGCTCGGCTATGGCTACACCTTC
CAWSDRGLGYGYTF
>TRBV6-1|.|.|TRBJ2-3
TGTGCCAGCAGAGGGCGGCTTTCAAACACAGATACGCAGTATTTT
CASRGRLSNTDTQYF
>TRBV20-1|TRBD2|many|TRBJ2-5
TGCAGTGGACTAGCGGGAGCGGAAGAGACCCAGTACTTC
CSGLAGAEETQYF
>TRBV6-6|.|many|TRBJ2-1
TGTGCCAGCAGTTACCGGGCCGGCGATTCCTACAATGAGCAGTTCTTC
CASSYRAGDSYNEQFF
>TRBV10-3|TRBD1|.|TRBJ2-6
TGTGCCATCAGTGGGGACAGGCTAGGGGCCAACGTCCTGACTTTC
CAISGDRLGANVLTF
>TRBV6-1|.|many|TRBJ1-2
TGTGCCAGCAGTGAGGGGCAGGGGTCCTACTATGGCTACACCTTC
CASSEGQGSYYGYTF
>TRBV7-3|TRBD2|.|TRBJ2-5
TGTGCCAGCAGCTCCCACGGCCGGGCGGCTAGCGGGAGTGGGGAGACCCAGTACTTC
CASSSHGRAASGSGETQYF
>TRBV3-1|.|.|TRBJ2-5
TGTGCCAGCAGCTCAGGGGTGGGGACCCAGTACTTC
CASSSGVGTQYF
>TRBV28|TRBD2|many|TRBJ2-1
TGTGCCAGCAGTCTCTCTGGGCGGGAGCAGTCCTACAATGAGCAGTTCTTC
CASSLSGREQSYNEQFF
>TRBV2|TRBD1|many|TRBJ1-5
TGTGCCAGCAATGAACAGGGGATGGGGCAGCCCCAGCATTTT
CASNEQGMGQPQHF
>TRBV18|.|many|TRBJ1-4
TGTGCCAGCTCACTAAACAAGCTGGCGGGTGAAAAACTGTTTTTT
CASSLNKLAGEKLFF
>TRBV10-1|TRBD2|many|TRBJ2-3
TGCGCCAGCAGTGGCCCTCTCCGGACTAGCGGGAGTGCAGATACGCAGTATTTT
CASSGPLRTSGSADTQYF
>TRBV2|TRBD2|.|TRBJ2-1
TGTGCCAGCAGTGCGCTAGCGGGAGTCGGTGAGCAGTTCTTC
CASSALAGVGEQFF
>TRBV7-3|.|few|TRBJ2-5
TGTGCCAGCAGCTCGCTGGGGGGGCGCCAAGAGACCCAGTACTTC
CASSSLGGRQETQYF
>TRBV7-2|.|many|TRBJ2-1
TGTGCCAGCAGCTTAACCGGCTTGGCGGGACACACTAATGAGCAGTTCTTC
CASSLTGLAGHTNEQFF
>TRBV5-6|TRBD2|few|TRBJ2-5
TGTGCCAGCAGAACAGGACTAGCGGGGATAGCCTTCCAAGAGACCCAGTACTTC
CASRTGLAGIAFQETQYF
>TRBV5-1|.|.|TRBJ2-5
TGCGCCAGCAGCCCGAACCAGATTGCAGGGATGGAGACCCAGTACTTC
CASSPNQIAGMETQYF
>TRBV20-1|TRBD2|.|TRBJ2-7
TGCAGTGCTAGAAAAGGGGAGGGCCCCTACGAGCAGTACTTC
CSARKGEGPYEQYF
>TRBV4-2|.|many|TRBJ2-7
TGTGCCAGCAGCCAGGGGGCGGGAGCCTACGAGCAGTACTTC
CASSQGAGAYEQYF
>TRBV5-1|.|.|TRBJ2-2
TGCGCCAGCACCCAACAGGCCTTCACCGGGGAGCTGTTTTTT
CASTQQAFTGELFF
>TRBV24-1|TRBD1|few|TRBJ2-5
TGTGCCACCAGTGATTTTACGGGACAGGGAGAGACCCAGTACTTC
CATSDFTGQGETQYF
>TRBV11-2|.|many|TRBJ2-3
TGTGCCAGCAGCTCTAGGTTTCCAGATACGCAGTATTTT
CASSSRFPDTQYF
>TRBV20-1|.|.|TRBJ2-4
TGCAGTGCTAGAGATGGGGGGTCTCAATATAATGAAGCCAAAAACATTCAGTACTTC
CSARDGGSQYNEAKNIQYF
>TRBV12-3/TRBV12-4|TRBD1|many|TRBJ1-6
TGTGCCAGCAGTGAGACAGGGGAGTATTCACCCCTCCACTTT
CASSETGEYSPLHF
>TRBV7-9|TRBD1|many|TRBJ1-2
TGTGCCAGCAGCTTGGGACAGGGTAGTGACTATGGCTACACCTTC
CASSLGQGSDYGYTF
>TRBV16|TRBD1|many|TRBJ1-2
TGTGCCAGCAGTCAGGGACAGAGCTATGGCTACACCTTC
CASSQGQSYGYTF
>TRBV20-1|TRBD1|.|TRBJ2-7
TGCAGTGCGGGGACAGGGGCCTCCTACGAGCAGTACTTC
CSAGTGASYEQYF
>TRBV5-1|TRBD2|.|TRBJ2-5
TGCGCCAGCAGCCGGACTAGCGGGAGATTTGAGACCCAGTACTTC
CASSRTSGRFETQYF
>TRBV20-1|.|.|TRBJ1-1
TGCAGTGCTAGAGATGGACGGGGTACTGAAGCTTTCTTT
CSARDGRGTEAFF
>TRBV18|.|many|TRBJ2-1
TGTGCCAGCTCACCAACCCCGACAGGAAATGAGCAGTTCTTC
CASSPTPTGNEQFF
>TRBV27|.|many|TRBJ1-5
TGTGCCAGCAGCCGCCGGGGGAATAGCAATCAGCCCCAGCATTTT
CASSRRGNSNQPQHF
>TRBV9|.|few|TRBJ1-5
TGTGCCAGCAGCGTCACTGGGACACCAGATCAGCCCCAGCATTTT
CASSVTGTPDQPQHF
>TRBV7-8|.|many|TRBJ2-1
TGTGCCAGCAGCTTAGCAAGTCCGACACAGCACAATGAGCAGTTCTTC
CASSLASPTQHNEQFF
>TRBV6-1|TRBD1|few|TRBJ1-2
TGTGCCAGCAGCAAAACAGGGGGCGGCTATGGCTACACCTTC
CASSKTGGGYGYTF